Shown below are 26 T cell receptor beta chains from a single sample sequenced in a study of T cell repertoires in cytomegalovirus infection. TCRdb called the reads again in MiXCR, with one record for every CDR3 protein. The sample includes around 350,000 distinct CDR3 sequences, 15% to 20% of them seen just once. What was sequenced was PBMCs. These receptors were obtained from a human donor in good health (CMV status not recorded). Some clones in this sample may be carry-over from other donors' samples.

V and J are TRBV7-9 and TRBJ2-3; D is perhaps TRBD1 (5 bases). The CDR3 runs to 15 residues. Trimming left V 5 bases short and J 0 bases short, with 12 bases between. Germline V gene sequence: CDR1 SEHNR, CDR2 FQNEAQ (reference sequence). The CDR3 spells CASSNDRTSTDTQYF. CDR3 DNA: TGTGCCAGCAGCAACGACAGAACTAGCACAGATACGCAGTATTTT.

This clonotype was found many times. This chain connects TRBV4-1 to TRBJ2-1; 9 nucleotides align to TRBD1. From germline, CDR1 is MGHRA and CDR2 YSYEKL. The CDR3 is 16 residues long. V was pared by 0 bases and J by 8 bases, with 8 bases of the junction left unmatched. The CDR3 is CASSQDDRGSVDEQFF. CDR3 nucleotide sequence: TGCGCCAGCAGCCAAGATGACAGGGGGTCGGTGGATGAGCAGTTCTTC.

This clonotype was counted only a few times. The V gene is TRBV10-2, the J gene TRBJ1-3, with 9 bases matching TRBD1. The germline V gene encodes CDR1 WSHSY and CDR2 SAAADI. V shed 6 bases, J shed 9 bases, and the junction held 9 bases outside the gene matches. The CDR3 sequence is 14 residues long. This CDR3 reads CASRAGQGHSTIYF. In DNA, the CDR3 is TGCGCCAGCAGGGCGGGACAGGGCCATTCCACCATATATTTT.

This clonotype was picked up a small number of times. The chain recombines TRBV6-6 with TRBJ2-3; D call uncertain. The CDR3 sequence is 15 residues long. The germline V gene encodes CDR1 MNHNY and CDR2 SVGAGI (reference sequence). V shed 2 bases and J shed 0 bases, with 9 bases lying between them. CDR3 amino acids: CASSYGGFSTDTQYF. The CDR3 bases are TGTGCCAGCAGTTACGGTGGGTTCAGCACAGATACGCAGTATTTT.

This clonotype was counted ten times or more. The V and J genes are TRBV7-2 and TRBJ2-1; 10 bases match TRBD2. This CDR3 spans 15 amino acids. The trim removed 5 bases at V and 5 bases at J, leaving 6 bases unmatched. Germline lookup yields CDR1 SGHTA and CDR2 FQGNSA. The DNA for the CDR3 is TGTGCCAGCAGCCCCCGGACTAGCGGCAACAATGAGCAGTTCTTC. It codes for CASSPRTSGNNEQFF.

This clonotype has a handful of counts. The chain couples TRBV28 to TRBJ1-2, with a tentative D call TRBD1 (6 bases). The V and J ends lost 5 bases and 2 bases respectively, with 18 bases between them. CDR1 is MDHEN and CDR2 is SYDVKM in the germline V gene. This CDR3 is built from 16 residues. The CDR3 protein is CASSPGWTASNYGYTF. The CDR3, as DNA: TGTGCCAGCAGTCCAGGCTGGACAGCATCCAACTATGGCTACACCTTC.

This sequence joins TRBV28 and TRBJ2-3; D ambiguous. V lost 6 bases to trimming and J lost 3 bases, with 4 bases between them. The CDR3 is made up of 11 amino acids. CDR1 and CDR2 from the germline V gene are MDHEN and SYDVKM. This chain's CDR3 is CASRWTDTQYF. CDR3 nucleotide sequence: TGTGCCAGCAGATGGACAGATACGCAGTATTTT. Using reference TRBV28 and TRBJ2-3 for the parts outside the CDR3, the full variable domain is DVKVTQSSRYLVKRTGEKVFLECVQDMDHENMFWYRQDPGLGLRLIYFSYDVKMKEKGDIPEGYSVSREKKERFSLILESASTNQTSMYLCASRWTDTQYFGPGTRLTVL.

V is TRBV7-2 and J is TRBJ1-5; 8 nucleotides agree with TRBD1. This CDR3 region has 14 residues. V dropped 5 bases and J dropped 7; count of bases not matched to a gene: 7. Germline assignment: CDR1 SGHTA and CDR2 FQGNSA. This chain's CDR3 is CASSMGQVGQPQHF. In nucleotides, the CDR3 is TGTGCCAGCAGCATGGGACAGGTAGGACAGCCCCAGCATTTT. The full variable domain, rest sourced from reference TRBV7-2 and TRBJ1-5, is GAGVSQSPSNKVTEKGKDVELRCDPISGHTALYWYRQSLGQGLEFLIYFQGNSAPDKSGLPSDRFSAERTGGSVSTLTIQRTQQEDSAVYLCASSMGQVGQPQHFGDGTRLSIL.

For the CDR3, the DNA is TGTGCCTGCCAAGCCGGAGTGCCCAACGATTCACCCCTCCACTTT. It translates to CACQAGVPNDSPLHF. This chain joins TRBV19 and TRBJ1-6; no firm D call. The V gene's germline CDR1 is LNHDA and CDR2 SQIVND (reference sequence). Deletions cut 11 bases from V and 8 bases from J, with 22 bases between. The CDR3 consists of 15 residues.

This clonotype was seen ten or more times. This chain connects TRBV7-2 to TRBJ2-5; D ambiguous. From germline, CDR1 is SGHTA and CDR2 FQGNSA. This CDR3 has 14 residues. The V gene lost 4 bases and the J gene lost 2 bases, with 11 bases spanning the gap. The CDR3 sequence is CASSSYSGQETQYF. CDR3 nucleotide sequence: TGTGCCAGCAGCTCGTATAGTGGGCAAGAGACCCAGTACTTC.

V gene TRBV20-1 combines with J gene TRBJ2-7, with 10 bases lining up with TRBD2. The trim removed 1 base at V and 6 bases at J, leaving 6 bases unmatched. Germline assignment: CDR1 DFQATT and CDR2 SNEGSKA (reference sequence). The CDR3 runs to 14 residues. CDR3 sequence: CSARAGLAVSEQYF. Written as DNA, the CDR3 is TGCAGTGCTAGAGCAGGACTAGCGGTGAGCGAGCAGTACTTC.

This clonotype came up a few times. The chain employs TRBV19 and TRBJ1-4; the D gene is possibly TRBD1 (6 bases). From germline, CDR1 is LNHDA and CDR2 SQIVND (reference sequence). V was shortened by 7 bases and J by 7 bases, with 28 bases between the two germline ends. CDR3 size: 18 residues. As DNA, the CDR3 is TGTGCCAGTACCTCCGGAGGGGGATCCCGGATTTGGATTGAAAAACTGTTTTTT. Translation: CASTSGGGSRIWIEKLFF.

Turning to this clonotype: Relative to the germline gene, one junction end is altered; a read error may explain this. V is TRBV18 and J is TRBJ2-1, with no clear D. The CDR3 runs to 16 residues. Germline lookup yields CDR1 KGHSH and CDR2 LQKENI. CDR3 in amino acids: CASSPLGPNSYNEQLF. CDR3 in DNA: TGTGCCAGCTCACCACTCGGACCCAATTCCTACAATGAGCAGTTATTC.

This clonotype appeared a few times. The rearrangement joins TRBV19 to TRBJ1-2; 9 bases are shared with TRBD1. J lost 4 bases, V lost 4 bases, and 4 bases had no gene match. The V gene's germline CDR1 is LNHDA and CDR2 SQIVND (reference sequence). The CDR3 contains 14 residues. The DNA for the CDR3 is TGTGCCAGTAGTAAAGGACAGGGGACCTATGGCTACACCTTC. Protein sequence: CASSKGQGTYGYTF.

Comments on this clonotype: The junction departs from germline at one end; a sequencing error may be responsible. This chain connects TRBV7-9 to TRBJ1-5; tentatively, D is TRBD1 (6 bases). The CDR3 extends over 12 amino acids. Germline CDR1 SEHNR, CDR2 FQNEAQ (reference sequence). The CDR3 is CASSWEGDLLIF. Here the CDR3 DNA reads TGTGCCAGCAGCTGGGAGGGGGACCTTCTGATTTTT.

In its sample, this clonotype was seen many times. The chain carries TRBV10-3 and TRBJ2-1, with 13 bases aligning to TRBD2. Germline-derived CDR1 and CDR2 are ENHRY and SYGVKD. The CDR3 covers 16 residues. V lost 10 bases to trimming and J lost 3 bases; unmatched junction nucleotides: 9. CDR3 in DNA: TGTGCCACGGGGACTAGCGGGAAGGATAACTACAATGAGCAGTTCTTC. Translation gives CATGTSGKDNYNEQFF.

The chain is built from TRBV7-9 and TRBJ2-1; weak D call: TRBD2 (5 bases). The V end lost 6 bases, the J end lost 4 bases, and 13 bases lay between the germline ends. This CDR3 contains 14 residues. CDR1 and CDR2 (germline): SEHNR, FQNEAQ (reference sequence). CDR3 sequence reads: CASRKVGEYNEQFF. In DNA, the CDR3 is TGTGCCAGCAGAAAAGTCGGGGAGTACAATGAGCAGTTCTTC.

This clonotype was seen a handful of times. The rearrangement uses TRBV20-1 and TRBJ1-2, with D possibly TRBD1 on 5 matching bases. V was cut by 6 bases and J by 5 bases, with 16 bases left in between. CDR1 and CDR2 (germline): DFQATT, SNEGSKA (reference sequence). The CDR3 sequence is 13 residues long. The CDR3 bases are TGCAGTGCCCCAACGGGACTTGTGTATGGCTACACCTTC. Translation: CSAPTGLVYGYTF.

This clonotype occurred a few times. This sequence joins TRBV6-2 or TRBV6-3 and TRBJ2-1; 8 bases are a match to TRBD2. J gave up 7 bases and V 6 bases, and 20 bases lay outside the gene matches. The CDR3 extends over 18 amino acids. CDR1 and CDR2 from the germline V gene are MNHEY and SVGEGT. The DNA of the CDR3 is TGTGCCAGCAGCTCAGGATATAGAGAAGCGGGAGCGGGAAATGAGCAGTTCTTC. This gives the protein CASSSGYREAGAGNEQFF.

There are many counts of this clonotype. The chain couples TRBV7-2 to TRBJ2-1; tentatively, D is TRBD2 (5 bases). Germline lookup yields CDR1 SGHTA and CDR2 FQGNSA. Deletions cut 6 bases from V and 8 bases from J, with 17 bases between. CDR3 size: 14 residues. The CDR3 here is CASRPGGPKDEQFF. The CDR3 coding sequence is TGTGCCAGCAGACCGGGCGGGCCTAAAGATGAGCAGTTCTTC.

This clonotype was detected many times. V and J are TRBV28 and TRBJ2-7, with no clear D. Germline CDR1 is MDHEN and CDR2 is SYDVKM. This CDR3 region has 13 residues. V dropped 6 bases and J dropped 3 bases, with 12 bases sitting between them. The CDR3 loop is CASRVHDLYEQYF. CDR3 sequence (DNA): TGTGCCAGCAGAGTTCATGATCTCTACGAGCAGTACTTC. The full variable domain, with the rest looked up from reference TRBV28 and TRBJ2-7, is DVKVTQSSRYLVKRTGEKVFLECVQDMDHENMFWYRQDPGLGLRLIYFSYDVKMKEKGDIPEGYSVSREKKERFSLILESASTNQTSMYLCASRVHDLYEQYFGPGTRLTVT.

This clonotype was observed at least ten times. V gene TRBV7-2 combines with J gene TRBJ1-1; 7 bases map to TRBD1. Germline V gene data show CDR1 as SGHTA and CDR2 as FQGNSA. The CDR3 loop spans 14 amino acids. The V and J ends lost 3 bases and 4 bases, in that order; junction bases with no gene match: 5. CDR3 coding DNA: TGTGCCAGCAGCTTGACAGGGATGGCCACTGAAGCTTTCTTT. Translated: CASSLTGMATEAFF.

This clonotype has ten or more counts. The chain has TRBV7-2 and TRBJ2-3, with D perhaps matching TRBD1 or TRBD2 (6 bases each). Germline lookup yields CDR1 SGHTA and CDR2 FQGNSA. The CDR3 is 14 residues long. Trimming took off 3 bases at V and 6 bases at J, with 13 bases between the two ends. The CDR3 is CASSFGGGADTQYF. Here the CDR3 DNA reads TGTGCCAGCAGCTTCGGAGGGGGAGCGGATACGCAGTATTTT.

This clonotype was counted only a few times. This chain links TRBV7-8 with TRBJ2-3; a weak D match, TRBD2 (7 bases). The CDR3 sequence is 15 residues long. The V end was cut by 1 base, the J end by 4 bases, with 12 bases between. CDR1 is SGHVS, CDR2 FQNEAQ, per germline. CDR3 sequence reads: CASSLDGRGPDTQYF. DNA of the CDR3: TGTGCCAGCAGCTTAGATGGGCGGGGGCCAGATACGCAGTATTTT.

This clonotype was counted many times. CDR3 DNA: TGTGCCAGCAGTTTACAGGGGCCTTCGGATACGCAGTATTTT. Its translation: CASSLQGPSDTQYF. The rearrangement uses TRBV12-3 or TRBV12-4 and TRBJ2-3, with a tentative D call TRBD1 (6 bases). The CDR3 contains 14 residues. The V end lost 2 bases, the J end lost 6 bases, and 12 bases lay between the germline ends.

J is TRBJ2-3 and V is TRBV2; 13 positions match TRBD2. Germline CDR1 SNHLY, CDR2 FYNNEI. The CDR3 extends over 15 amino acids. The ends lost 6 bases at V and 7 bases at J; junction bases unmatched: 7. The CDR3 nucleotides read TGTGCCAGCAGAATGGGACTAGCGGGACCCCATACGCAGTATTTT. Protein sequence: CASRMGLAGPHTQYF.